These 3 T cell receptor beta chains came from one sample sequenced in a study of T cell repertoires in cytomegalovirus infection. TCRdb processed the reads anew with MiXCR; each CDR3 protein has one entry. The sample includes 600,000 to 800,000 distinct CDR3 sequences, about 24% of them seen just once. Source material: CD8+ T cells from PBMCs. The receptors here all came from a human donor in good health (CMV status not recorded). Some clones in this sample may be carry-over from other donors' samples.

This clonotype was counted many times. V is TRBV7-2 and J is TRBJ2-7; no reliable D call. The V end lost 2 bases, the J end lost 6 bases, and 5 bases lay between the germline ends. CDR1 is SGHTA and CDR2 is FQGNSA in the germline V gene. The CDR3 covers 11 residues. CDR3 in DNA: TGTGCCAGCAGCTTATATCGCGAGCAGTACTTC. Translating it yields CASSLYREQYF.

A few counts support this clonotype. The V call is TRBV29-1, the J call TRBJ1-2, with TRBD1 matching over 7 bases. The CDR3 sequence is 12 residues long. The V segment lost 1 base and the J segment 7 bases; nucleotides outside the gene matches: 3. Germline assignment: CDR1 SQVTM and CDR2 ANQGSEA. The DNA for the CDR3 is TGCAGCGTTGAAGGACAGGGTGTTGGCTACACCTTC. It translates to CSVEGQGVGYTF.

The sample holds a few counts of this clonotype. The J gene is TRBJ2-2, the V gene TRBV29-1, with TRBD1 identical over 9 bases. This CDR3 comprises 15 residues. CDR1 and CDR2 (germline): SQVTM, ANQGSEA. V gave up 2 bases and J gave up 4 bases; unmatched junction bases: 5. CDR3 bases: TGCAGCGTTGAACTACAGGGGGCGGGCACCGGGGAGCTGTTTTTT. Translation: CSVELQGAGTGELFF.